This passage covers 31 T cell receptor beta chains from one sample sequenced in a study of beta chain features in type 1 diabetes (dated by TCRdb to 2017 to 2018). Library method: the immunoSEQ multiplex PCR assay. The entire amount of isolated RNA was reverse transcribed using the High Capacity cDNA Reverse Transcription Kit, so the sequenced TCRB transcripts were expressed ones. The immuneACCESS repertoire file appears here via TCRdb, limited to in-frame rearrangements. These files lack a portion of the clones; in checked studies, under half of the deficit traces to unresolved V genes, and the cause of the others is not known. The sample table records hundreds of thousands of clones; roughly 15% of these occur just once. Around 0.02% of the sample is held by the ten biggest clonotypes. Sequenced material: naive CD4+ T cells from blood. The cell subset or site label, as the study defines it: true naive CD4+ T cells. These receptor sequences come from a woman younger than 35 in good health.

This clone was found a few times. The V gene is TRBV7-9, the J gene TRBJ2-3, with D possibly TRBD1 on 5 matching bases. Trimming removed 1 base at V and 5 bases at J, with 13 bases between. Germline V CDR1 and CDR2: SEHNR, FQNEAQ (reference sequence). CDR3 length: 15 amino acids. The CDR3 loop reads CASSLVGREEDTQYF. CDR3 in DNA: TGTGCCAGCAGCTTAGTCGGCAGGGAAGAAGATACGCAGTATTTT.

This clone was counted between two and nine times. V gene TRBV9 combines with J gene TRBJ2-7; 10 bases are a match to TRBD2. J gave up 3 bases and V 5 bases, and 5 bases lay outside the gene matches. The CDR3 covers 14 residues. The germline gives CDR1 SGDLS, CDR2 YYNGEE. The CDR3 reads CASSSQREGYEQYF. CDR3 coding DNA: TGTGCCAGCAGTTCACAGCGGGAGGGCTACGAGCAGTACTTC.

This rearrangement joins TRBV28 to TRBJ1-1, with a weak D call TRBD1 (5 bases). The germline gives CDR1 MDHEN, CDR2 SYDVKM. Trimming removed 9 bases from V and 1 base from J, with 18 bases in between. The CDR3 extends over 15 amino acids. The CDR3 here is CASQTTGAQNTEAFF. The CDR3 nucleotides read TGTGCCAGTCAAACCACCGGGGCCCAGAACACTGAAGCTTTCTTT.

This clone was recorded a few times. V is TRBV4-2 and J is TRBJ2-1; the D is unclear. The CDR3 length is 15 residues. Between the trimmed V and J ends, which lost 5 bases and 0 bases, there was a span of 11 bases. Germline CDR1 and CDR2: LGHNA and YNFKEQ. The CDR3 DNA reads TGTGCCAGCAGCGGCATGCGGAGCTCCTACAATGAGCAGTTCTTC. Amino acids: CASSGMRSSYNEQFF.

V is TRBV7-6 and J is TRBJ2-1; 13 bases align to TRBD2. CDR1 and CDR2 (germline): SGHVS, FNYEAQ. This CDR3 has 15 residues. J gave up 9 bases and V 5 bases, and 7 bases lay outside the gene matches. The CDR3 loop is CASSLTSGRASEQFF. CDR3 DNA: TGTGCCAGCAGCCTCACTAGCGGGAGGGCCAGTGAGCAGTTCTTC.

This rearrangement joins TRBV20-1 to TRBJ2-5; D not certain. Germline CDR1 DFQATT, CDR2 SNEGSKA (reference sequence). This CDR3 has 11 residues. V was clipped by 6 bases and J by 5 bases, with 10 bases between them. CDR3 DNA sequence: TGCAGTGCCTTAGACGGGGAGACCCAGTACTTC. Translated: CSALDGETQYF.

This clone has just a few counts. The CDR3 DNA is TGCGCCAGCAGCCAAGTAGCGGGAGGGCCGGGGGAGACCCAGTACTTC. Translating gives CASSQVAGGPGETQYF. The genes are TRBV4-3 and TRBJ2-5; 11 bases line up with TRBD2. The CDR3 covers 16 residues. Germline values: CDR1 LGHNA, CDR2 YSLEER. V trimming: 1 base; J trimming: 5 bases; junction bases outside the gene matches: 6.

This clone occurred many times. This chain uses TRBV10-3 with TRBJ2-4, with 7 positions matching TRBD1. The CDR3 contains 15 residues. J lost 1 base, V lost 8 bases, and 8 bases had no gene match. Per germline, CDR1 ENHRY and CDR2 SYGVKD. CDR3 DNA: TGTGCCATCGGTTGGCAGGGGGAGGCCAAAAACATTCAGTACTTC. Its protein product is CAIGWQGEAKNIQYF.

This clone appeared a few times. The genes are TRBV2 and TRBJ2-1; D call uncertain. There are 11 residues in the CDR3. Germline V gives CDR1 SNHLY, CDR2 FYNNEI. V dropped 11 bases and J dropped 6 bases, with 11 bases sitting between them. CDR3 bases: TGTGCCGGAACGGTGGGCAATGAGCAGTTCTTC. This sequence encodes CAGTVGNEQFF.

The chain employs TRBV25-1 and TRBJ2-3; no firm D call. V lost 4 bases and J lost 6, with 11 bases in between. This CDR3 is built from 13 residues. The germline gives CDR1 MGHDK, CDR2 SYGVNS. CDR3 region: CASSVTASDTQYF. CDR3 sequence (DNA): TGTGCCAGCAGTGTTACCGCCTCTGATACGCAGTATTTT.

The V and J genes are TRBV10-3 and TRBJ2-3; D remains ambiguous. This CDR3 is 15 amino acids long. Germline CDR1 and CDR2: ENHRY and SYGVKD. The V gene lost 2 bases and the J gene lost 3 bases, with 12 bases spanning the gap. CDR3 sequence: CAISEIEKDTDTQYF. As DNA, the CDR3 is TGTGCCATCAGTGAGATCGAAAAAGATACAGATACGCAGTATTTT.

In the case of this clone: This same CDR3 is encoded by further DNA sequences in the sample. This sequence joins TRBV18 and TRBJ2-7, with D maybe TRBD2 (6 bases). CDR3 length equals 13 residues. Trimming took off 3 bases at V and 1 base at J, with 7 bases between the two ends. Germline-derived CDR1 and CDR2 are KGHSH and LQKENI. The CDR3 DNA is TGTGCCAGCTCACCGCGGGAATCCTACGAGCAGTACTTC. Its protein is CASSPRESYEQYF.

This clone was observed a few times. The chain recombines TRBV5-1 with TRBJ2-1; 8 nucleotides match TRBD1. Germline values: CDR1 SGHRS, CDR2 YFSETQ. CDR3 length: 14 residues. V lost 6 bases, J lost 6 bases, and 8 bases stayed unmatched. CDR3 loop: CASNPGQGVNEQFF. The CDR3 DNA reads as TGCGCCAGCAATCCCGGACAGGGAGTCAATGAGCAGTTCTTC.

The J gene is TRBJ2-7, the V gene TRBV28; the D gene is possibly TRBD2 (6 bases). Germline-derived CDR1 and CDR2 are MDHEN and SYDVKM. Trimming cost V 3 bases and J 3 bases, with 15 bases left between them. The length of the CDR3 is 15 residues. This chain's CDR3 is CASSFGGSTDYEQYF. The CDR3 nucleotides are TGTGCCAGCAGTTTTGGGGGGTCGACCGACTACGAGCAGTACTTC.

This clone has more than one count but fewer than ten. The chain carries TRBV27 and TRBJ2-7; TRBD2 agrees at 9 bases. V was pared by 7 bases and J by 4 bases, with 8 bases of the junction left unmatched. CDR1 is MNHEY, CDR2 SMNVEV, per germline (reference sequence). The CDR3 has 14 residues. The CDR3 here is CASTLAGFKYEQYF. The CDR3 DNA follows: TGTGCCAGCACCCTAGCGGGATTTAAGTACGAGCAGTACTTC.

The rearrangement joins TRBV18 to TRBJ2-7; D assignment may be TRBD1 or TRBD2 (5 bases each). Deletions cut 3 bases from V and 1 base from J, with 10 bases between. CDR1 and CDR2 (germline): KGHSH, LQKENI. The CDR3 loop spans 14 amino acids. The CDR3 DNA reads TGTGCCAGCTCACCGGGGGTAGCGTCCTACGAGCAGTACTTC. As protein: CASSPGVASYEQYF.

This clone has a handful of counts. Just one base apart from a much larger clone, this may be a read error. The chain has TRBV7-9 and TRBJ2-7; D is uncertain. CDR3 length equals 10 residues. The V and J ends lost 8 bases and 3 bases respectively, with 5 bases between them. CDR1 and CDR2 (germline): SEHNR, FQNEAQ (reference sequence). The CDR3 protein is CASGNYEQYF. Written as DNA, the CDR3 is TGTGCCAGCGGCAACTACGAGCAGTACTTC.

A few counts support this clone. The V call is TRBV28, the J call TRBJ2-3, with D possibly matching TRBD1 (5 bases). Germline V lookup: CDR1 MDHEN, CDR2 SYDVKM. CDR3 length: 14 residues. With 6 bases removed from V and 0 bases from J, the gap between germline ends came to 10 bases. This CDR3 is CASSRQYSTDTQYF. Written as DNA, the CDR3 is TGTGCCAGCAGCAGACAGTATAGCACAGATACGCAGTATTTT.

This clone occurred a few times. This chain connects TRBV6-1 to TRBJ1-1, with a possible D match to TRBD1 (5 bases). Trimming removed 7 bases from V and 6 bases from J, with 9 bases in between. Germline CDR1 reads MNHNS; CDR2 reads SASEGT. CDR3 length equals 11 residues. The CDR3 DNA is TGTGCCAGCAAGGGGAGGGCTGAAGCTTTCTTT. It specifies CASKGRAEAFF.

This clone appeared a few times. The chain recombines TRBV5-6 with TRBJ2-3; the D is unclear. V was cut by 5 bases and J by 3 bases, with 7 bases left in between. This CDR3 spans 12 amino acids. Looked up from germline, CDR1 is SGHDT and CDR2 is YYEEEE. The CDR3 loop reads CASSYLTDTQYF. The CDR3 DNA is TGTGCCAGCAGTTATTTGACAGATACGCAGTATTTT.

The J gene is TRBJ2-3, the V gene TRBV5-1, with 11 bases that match TRBD1. Germline-derived CDR1 and CDR2 are SGHRS and YFSETQ. The CDR3 runs 16 residues. Trimming removed 4 bases from V and 3 bases from J; junction bases left unmatched: 7. The CDR3 bases are TGCGCCAGCAGCCGCAACCGGGACAGGGGGACAGATACGCAGTATTTT. Translation gives CASSRNRDRGTDTQYF.

V usage is TRBV19 and J usage is TRBJ2-3, with 11 positions matching TRBD2. Germline CDR1 and CDR2: LNHDA and SQIVND (reference sequence). J lost 4 bases, V lost 4 bases, and 10 bases had no gene match. The CDR3 is made up of 17 amino acids. This chain's CDR3 is CASSRLAGGYFADTQYF. CDR3 DNA: TGTGCCAGTAGTAGGCTAGCGGGAGGATATTTTGCAGATACGCAGTATTTT.

The V and J genes are TRBV9 and TRBJ2-3; 7 bases fit TRBD2. Germline V lookup: CDR1 SGDLS, CDR2 YYNGEE. CDR3 length: 16 amino acids. The trim removed 3 bases at V and 0 bases at J, leaving 7 bases unmatched. Here the CDR3 reads CASSGKLAVSTDTQYF. The CDR3 DNA reads TGTGCCAGCAGCGGAAAGCTAGCGGTGAGCACAGATACGCAGTATTTT. The complete variable domain, with remaining parts taken from reference TRBV9 and TRBJ2-3, reads DSGVTQTPKHLITATGQRVTLRCSPRSGDLSVYWYQQSLDQGLQFLIQYYNGEERAKGNILERFSAQQFPDLHSELNLSSLELGDSALYFCASSGKLAVSTDTQYFGPGTRLTVL.

The rearrangement uses TRBV27 and TRBJ1-5, with 10 bases fitting TRBD1. Per germline, CDR1 MNHEY and CDR2 SMNVEV (reference sequence). V shed 4 bases and J 6 bases; nucleotides not matched to a gene: 3. The CDR3 contains 14 residues. The CDR3 here is CASSSDRGGQPQHF. In DNA form, the CDR3 reads TGTGCCAGCAGTTCGGACAGGGGGGGTCAGCCCCAGCATTTT.

The V and J genes are TRBV7-8 and TRBJ1-5, with TRBD1 matching 7 bases. The V gene's germline CDR1 is SGHVS and CDR2 FQNEAQ. V lost 5 bases to trimming and J lost 4 bases; unmatched junction nucleotides: 8. This CDR3 comprises 15 residues. This CDR3 reads CASSPSPTGNQPQHF. The CDR3 DNA sequence: TGTGCCAGCAGCCCATCCCCGACAGGGAATCAGCCCCAGCATTTT.

This clone was counted a few times. The V and J genes are TRBV6-5 and TRBJ1-2; tentative D call: TRBD1 (5 bases). V lost 9 bases to trimming and J lost 4 bases, with 18 bases between them. The germline CDR1 and CDR2 sequences are MNHEY and SVGAGI. The CDR3 sequence is 14 residues long. CDR3 bases: TGTGCCAGGAAGAATACCGGGACCTGCTATGGCTACACCTTC. As protein: CARKNTGTCYGYTF.

This clone occurred a few times. In DNA form, the CDR3 reads TGTGCCAGCACTCACGGGGTTTCCTACGAGCAGTACTTC. The encoded protein is CASTHGVSYEQYF. The chain combines TRBV2 with TRBJ2-7; tentatively, D is TRBD2 (5 bases). CDR3 size: 13 residues. V gave up 7 bases and J gave up 1 base, with 11 bases separating them. The germline V gene has CDR1 SNHLY and CDR2 FYNNEI. Combining the CDR3 with reference TRBV2 and TRBJ2-7 gives the whole variable domain EPEVTQTPSHQVTQMGQEVILRCVPISNHLYFYWYRQILGQKVEFLVSFYNNEISEKSEIFDDQFSVERPDGSNFTLKIRSTKLEDSAMYFCASTHGVSYEQYFGPGTRLTVT.

This rearrangement joins TRBV14 to TRBJ2-3, with D maybe TRBD2 (6 bases). This CDR3 has 14 amino acids. Trimming pared 4 bases from V and 4 bases from J, leaving 12 bases between. From germline, CDR1 is SGHDN and CDR2 FVKESK. The CDR3 sequence is CASSPTRLADTQYF. The CDR3 bases are TGTGCCAGCAGCCCGACTAGGTTGGCAGATACGCAGTATTTT.

The chain combines TRBV7-3 with TRBJ2-3; 9 bases are a match to TRBD2. The germline V gene encodes CDR1 SGHTA and CDR2 FQGTGA. With 3 bases clipped from V and 2 bases from J, the junction kept 3 bases outside the gene matches. The CDR3 consists of 15 residues. Here the CDR3 DNA reads TGTGCCAGCAGCTTTGGGACTAGCCCCACAGATACGCAGTATTTT. It specifies CASSFGTSPTDTQYF.

The table lists this clone with a few counts. The V and J genes are TRBV5-1 and TRBJ2-3; D remains ambiguous. Germline CDR1 is SGHRS and CDR2 is YFSETQ. The CDR3 sequence is 13 residues long. Trimming pared 4 bases from V and 6 bases from J, leaving 12 bases between. The chain's CDR3 is CASSPGPGDTQYF. CDR3 sequence (DNA): TGCGCCAGCAGCCCCGGGCCCGGGGATACGCAGTATTTT. The full variable domain, completed using reference TRBV5-1 and TRBJ2-3, is KAGVTQTPRYLIKTRGQQVTLSCSPISGHRSVSWYQQTPGQGLQFLFEYFSETQRNKGNFPGRFSGRQFSNSRSEMNVSTLELGDSALYLCASSPGPGDTQYFGPGTRLTVL.

This clone showed up just a few times. V is TRBV4-2 and J is TRBJ2-4, with 16 positions matching TRBD2. The CDR3 sequence is 21 residues long. J was trimmed by 0 bases and V by 0 bases; bases with no gene match: 8. The germline gives CDR1 LGHNA, CDR2 YNFKEQ. The CDR3 DNA reads TGTGCCAGCAGCCAAGATCGGGGACTAGCGGGAGGGCGCGGAGCCAAAAACATTCAGTACTTC. This translates into CASSQDRGLAGGRGAKNIQYF.